A selection of T cell receptor beta chains follows, all from one sample in a study of blood T cell repertoires in COVID-19. TCRdb's table, derived via immunoSEQ multiplex PCR, lists solely in-frame clones and lacks some. The sample lists roughly 160,000 clones; approximately 83% were seen once. Sample: peripheral blood. The receptors shown here come from an elderly woman with acute or convalescent COVID-19. Both conserved end residues are part of each CDR3. Each record gives: D gene, clone size, V gene, J gene, CDR3 DNA, CDR3 protein. D genes are given only for firm matches. Not all rows give a size; the values are once, few, many and, for expanded clones, a class.

D: TRBD2
size: NA
V: TRBV20-1
J: TRBJ2-3
DNA: TGCAGTGCTAGTTATGGGACTAAACCCCATACGCAGTATTTT
CDR3: CSASYGTKPHTQYF

D: TRBD2
size: NA
V: TRBV11-2
J: TRBJ2-3
DNA: TGTGCCAGCAGCTTAGTGTTAGGCGGGAGAGTAGATACGCAGTATTTT
CDR3: CASSLVLGGRVDTQYF

D: NA
size: NA
V: TRBV5-1
J: TRBJ1-6
DNA: TGCGCCAGTAAGGAGGGGACGAGCTCCTATAATTCACCCCTCCACTTT
CDR3: CASKEGTSSYNSPLHF

D: NA
size: NA
V: TRBV7-9
J: TRBJ2-3
DNA: TGTGCCAGCAGCAAGACCCCCGGGGGAAGACGCACAGATACGCAGTATTTT
CDR3: CASSKTPGGRRTDTQYF

D: TRBD2
size: NA
V: TRBV7-2
J: TRBJ2-1
DNA: TGTGCCAGCAGCTTAAGCGGGACCATCAATGAGCAGTTCTTC
CDR3: CASSLSGTINEQFF

D: NA
size: NA
V: TRBV21-1
J: TRBJ1-3
DNA: TGTGCCAGCAGCAACCGTGTCAGGGGGAACACCATATATTTT
CDR3: CASSNRVRGNTIYF

D: NA
size: NA
V: TRBV7-2
J: TRBJ1-4
DNA: TGTGCCAGCAGCTTAGGGGGGGGAGGGATACGTGAAAAACTGTTTTTT
CDR3: CASSLGGGGIREKLFF

D: NA
size: NA
V: TRBV6-2/TRBV6-3
J: TRBJ1-1
DNA: TGTGCCAGCAGTTACTCGATGGTCCAGGGGACTTTCTTT
CDR3: CASSYSMVQGTFF

D: TRBD1
size: NA
V: TRBV5-5
J: TRBJ2-7
DNA: TGTGCCAGCAGCTTAACATTGACAGGGGGCTCCTACGAGCAGTACTTC
CDR3: CASSLTLTGGSYEQYF

D: TRBD2
size: NA
V: TRBV7-8
J: TRBJ2-1
DNA: TGTGCCAGCAGCTTTGCAGCGGGAATGACCTACAATGAGCAGTTCTTC
CDR3: CASSFAAGMTYNEQFF

D: TRBD2
size: NA
V: TRBV9
J: TRBJ2-1
DNA: TGTGCCAGCAGCGAGGCGGGAGGGCCCTACAATGAGCAGTTCTTC
CDR3: CASSEAGGPYNEQFF

D: TRBD1
size: NA
V: TRBV28
J: TRBJ2-5
DNA: TGTGCCAGCAGTTTACCCGGGACAGAAGAGACCCAGTACTTC
CDR3: CASSLPGTEETQYF

D: NA
size: NA
V: TRBV7-2
J: TRBJ1-5
DNA: TGTGCCAGCAGCTTAGAGACTAGAAGTCAGCCCCAGCATTTT
CDR3: CASSLETRSQPQHF

D: TRBD1
size: NA
V: TRBV9
J: TRBJ2-1
DNA: TGTGCCAGCAGCACCGGGACAGGGGGCAGGAATGAGCAGTTCTTC
CDR3: CASSTGTGGRNEQFF

D: NA
size: few
V: TRBV25-1
J: TRBJ1-2
DNA: TGTGCCAGCAGTGATTTCGGGGAAGGATATGGCTACACCTTC
CDR3: CASSDFGEGYGYTF

D: TRBD1
size: once
V: TRBV7-2
J: TRBJ1-5
DNA: TGTGCCAGCAGCTCAGACAGGGGAAATCAGCCCCAGCATTTT
CDR3: CASSSDRGNQPQHF

D: NA
size: NA
V: TRBV30
J: TRBJ2-1
DNA: TGTGCCTGGAGTGCGGGAGTCTCCTACAATGAGCAGTTCTTC
CDR3: CAWSAGVSYNEQFF

D: NA
size: NA
V: TRBV30
J: TRBJ1-1
DNA: TGTGCCTGGAGTTCCCGGGGTGGTAGTACTGAAGCTTTCTTT
CDR3: CAWSSRGGSTEAFF

D: TRBD2
size: once
V: TRBV15
J: TRBJ2-5
DNA: TGTGCCACCAGCATGCAAGCGGGAATACAAGAGACCCAGTACTTC
CDR3: CATSMQAGIQETQYF

D: TRBD1
size: once
V: TRBV7-2
J: TRBJ2-7
DNA: TGTGCCAGCAGCTTAGTCTCCCCAGGGACAGGGGGTTTACTACCGGAGCAGTACTTC
CDR3: CASSLVSPGTGGLLPEQYF

D: TRBD1
size: NA
V: TRBV19
J: TRBJ2-1
DNA: TGTGCCAGTACCCGGGACAGGGGGTATTACAATGAGCAGTTCTTC
CDR3: CASTRDRGYYNEQFF

D: NA
size: NA
V: TRBV30
J: TRBJ1-5
DNA: TGTGCCTGGAGTGTCAGTAGCAATCAGCCCCAGCATTTT
CDR3: CAWSVSSNQPQHF

D: NA
size: NA
V: TRBV6-5
J: TRBJ1-3
DNA: TGTGCCAGTCAGAGAATACAGGGTTCTGGAAACACCATATATTTT
CDR3: CASQRIQGSGNTIYF

D: NA
size: NA
V: TRBV13
J: TRBJ2-7
DNA: TGTGCCAGCAGCCCCGCCTACGAGCAGTACTTC
CDR3: CASSPAYEQYF

D: NA
size: NA
V: TRBV4-3
J: TRBJ1-4
DNA: TGCGCCAGCAGCCAAGATTGGGGAGGTCGGGGTGAAAAACTGTTTTTT
CDR3: CASSQDWGGRGEKLFF

D: NA
size: once
V: TRBV24-1
J: TRBJ1-2
DNA: TGTGCCACCAGTGACCCTAGAGGATATGGCTACACCTTC
CDR3: CATSDPRGYGYTF

D: TRBD2
size: NA
V: TRBV14
J: TRBJ2-1
DNA: TGTGCCAGCAGCCAAGGAGCTAGCGGGTTCTACAATGAGCAGTTCTTC
CDR3: CASSQGASGFYNEQFF

D: NA
size: NA
V: TRBV20-1
J: TRBJ1-1
DNA: TGCAGTGCTCCGTTGCGAGGGCAAGCTTTCTTT
CDR3: CSAPLRGQAFF

D: NA
size: few
V: TRBV4-3
J: TRBJ1-5
DNA: TGCGCCAGCAGCCCGGGGGTGAGCAATCAGCCCCAGCATTTT
CDR3: CASSPGVSNQPQHF

D: NA
size: NA
V: TRBV4-3
J: TRBJ1-5
DNA: TGCGCCAGCAGCCAAGATCTTATCAGGGGTGGACAGCCCCAGCATTTT
CDR3: CASSQDLIRGGQPQHF

D: TRBD1
size: NA
V: TRBV7-9
J: TRBJ1-5
DNA: TGTGCCAGCAGCGTGACAGGGGACAATCAGCCCCAGCATTTT
CDR3: CASSVTGDNQPQHF

D: TRBD2
size: NA
V: TRBV27
J: TRBJ2-2
DNA: TGTGCCAGCAGTCCACTAGCGGGACCCAACACCGGGGAGCTGTTTTTT
CDR3: CASSPLAGPNTGELFF

D: NA
size: once
V: TRBV29-1
J: TRBJ2-5
DNA: TGCAGCGGGTGGGCTCTCCAAGAGACCCAGTACTTC
CDR3: CSGWALQETQYF

D: NA
size: once
V: TRBV7-8
J: TRBJ2-2
DNA: TGTGCCAGCAGCTTAGTCCGGGGCACCGGGGAGCTGTTTTTT
CDR3: CASSLVRGTGELFF

D: TRBD1
size: few
V: TRBV6-2/TRBV6-3
J: TRBJ2-5
DNA: TGTGCCAGCAGTTCGACCAACAGGGGGTTGGAGACCCAGTACTTC
CDR3: CASSSTNRGLETQYF

D: NA
size: NA
V: TRBV4-1
J: TRBJ2-3
DNA: TGCGCCAGCAGCCGAAGGACAGCAGATACGCAGTATTTT
CDR3: CASSRRTADTQYF

D: TRBD2
size: NA
V: TRBV5-1
J: TRBJ2-5
DNA: TGCGCCAGCAGCTCAGGACTAGCGGGGGGGTACCAAGAGACCCAGTACTTC
CDR3: CASSSGLAGGYQETQYF